These 13 T cell receptor beta chains share one sample of origin, sequenced in a study of blood T cell repertoires in COVID-19. Sequenced by immunoSEQ multiplex PCR; TCRdb stores in-frame clones only, minus some. This sample has about 200,000 clones; 82% occur once, and the top ten carry over 4%. Specimen: peripheral blood. Every receptor here comes from a woman between 65 and 79 years old with COVID-19, enrolled during active disease.

The sample holds a few counts of this clone. The chain couples TRBV7-2 to TRBJ1-2; TRBD1 matches at 9 bases. Germline V gives CDR1 SGHTA, CDR2 FQGNSA. The CDR3 runs to 13 residues. Trimming took 6 bases from V and 5 from J; bases not matched to a gene: 4. Written as DNA, the CDR3 is TGTGCCAGCAGTTACAGGGGGCCTTATGGCTACACCTTC. Protein sequence: CASSYRGPYGYTF. Full variable domain (missing parts from reference TRBV7-2 and TRBJ1-2): GAGVSQSPSNKVTEKGKDVELRCDPISGHTALYWYRQSLGQGLEFLIYFQGNSAPDKSGLPSDRFSAERTGGSVSTLTIQRTQQEDSAVYLCASSYRGPYGYTFGSGTRLTVV.

The chain couples TRBV5-4 to TRBJ1-3; D perhaps matches TRBD1 (6 bases). V lost 4 bases, J lost 1 base, and 12 bases lay in between. The germline V gene has CDR1 SGHNT and CDR2 YYREEE (reference sequence). The CDR3 loop spans 15 amino acids. The CDR3 is CASSTTGYSGNTIYF. CDR3 DNA: TGTGCCAGCAGCACTACAGGGTATTCTGGAAACACCATATATTTT.

The chain has TRBV11-2 and TRBJ2-1; 13 positions agree with TRBD2. The V gene's germline CDR1 is SGHAT and CDR2 FQNNGV. The CDR3 extends over 17 amino acids. Trimming cost V 5 bases and J 7 bases; bases outside gene matches: 11. CDR3 nucleotide sequence: TGTGCCAGCAGCGTACGGACTAGCGGGAGTTATACGAATGAGCAGTTCTTC. This sequence encodes CASSVRTSGSYTNEQFF.

The J gene is TRBJ1-1, the V gene TRBV10-2; D unclear. CDR3 length: 12 amino acids. The germline gives CDR1 WSHSY, CDR2 SAAADI. V was cut by 6 bases and J by 5 bases, with 10 bases left in between. DNA of the CDR3: TGCGCCAGCAGGAGAGTCGAGACTGAAGCTTTCTTT. Encoded protein: CASRRVETEAFF.

This clone was observed a few times. The V gene is TRBV28, the J gene TRBJ1-5, with 8 bases matching TRBD1. Germline V gene data show CDR1 as MDHEN and CDR2 as SYDVKM. The V gene end was trimmed by 8 bases and the J gene end by 3 bases; junction bases not matched to a gene: 6. This CDR3 is 14 amino acids long. The DNA for the CDR3 is TGTGCCAGCTCCACAGGGGGGGCCAATCAGCCCCAGCATTTT. This sequence encodes CASSTGGANQPQHF.

J is TRBJ2-3 and V is TRBV5-1, with 12 bases aligning to TRBD2. The germline V gene encodes CDR1 SGHRS and CDR2 YFSETQ. The CDR3 is 16 residues long. Trimming at V came to 0 bases and at J to 6 bases, leaving 5 bases not matched to a gene. DNA of the CDR3: TGCGCCAGCAGCTTGGTGACTAGCGGGAGAGGGGATACGCAGTATTTT. It yields the protein CASSLVTSGRGDTQYF.

This clone occurred once. The rearrangement uses TRBV27 and TRBJ2-5; 12 nucleotides agree with TRBD2. Per the germline V gene, CDR1 is MNHEY and CDR2 is SMNVEV (reference sequence). The CDR3 runs 14 residues. The V segment lost 6 bases and the J segment 3 bases; nucleotides outside the gene matches: 2. As DNA, the CDR3 is TGTGCCAGCAGGCGGACTAGCGGGAAAGAGACCCAGTACTTC. This encodes CASRRTSGKETQYF.

This rearrangement joins TRBV11-2 to TRBJ2-1; TRBD2 matches 9 bases. Trimming at V came to 5 bases and at J to 4 bases, leaving 6 bases not matched to a gene. The CDR3 is 15 amino acids. CDR1 and CDR2 from the germline V gene are SGHAT and FQNNGV. CDR3 in amino acids: CASSPIAGVYNEQFF. The CDR3 DNA sequence: TGTGCCAGCAGCCCCATAGCGGGAGTATACAATGAGCAGTTCTTC.

The chain is built from TRBV25-1 and TRBJ1-4; D possibly corresponds to TRBD1 (6 bases). Looked up from germline, CDR1 is MGHDK and CDR2 is SYGVNS. V dropped 4 bases and J dropped 2 bases, with 11 bases sitting between them. This CDR3 has 15 amino acids. The CDR3 region has the DNA TGTGCCAGCAGTGTTCCGGGGGGCACTAATGAAAAACTGTTTTTT. Translation gives CASSVPGGTNEKLFF.

The chain recombines TRBV19 with TRBJ1-2; TRBD1 matches 8 bases. The CDR3 contains 13 residues. CDR1 and CDR2 (germline): LNHDA, SQIVND (reference sequence). The V and J ends lost 5 bases and 12 bases, in that order; junction bases with no gene match: 11. The CDR3 DNA sequence: TGTGCCAGTAGTCCGGGGCAGGGGGCTAGAGACACCTTC. Protein sequence: CASSPGQGARDTF.

V and J are TRBV6-5 and TRBJ2-1, with D possibly matching TRBD1 (5 bases). Germline lookup yields CDR1 MNHEY and CDR2 SVGAGI. Trimming stripped 5 bases from V and 5 bases from J, with 13 bases between. The CDR3 extends over 14 amino acids. The CDR3 is CASSRTIADNEQFF. The CDR3 bases are TGTGCCAGCAGTCGGACAATCGCGGACAATGAGCAGTTCTTC.

The CDR3 is CASSLGSGGLNEQFF. The CDR3 DNA follows: TGTGCCAGCAGCTTAGGTAGCGGGGGCCTTAATGAGCAGTTCTTC. The rearrangement uses TRBV7-8 and TRBJ2-1; 9 bases are a match to TRBD2. V lost 1 base, J lost 7 bases, and 5 bases stayed unmatched. CDR3 length equals 15 residues. Germline V lookup: CDR1 SGHVS, CDR2 FQNEAQ. The whole variable domain, filled in from reference TRBV7-8 and TRBJ2-1, reads GAGVSQSPRYKVAKRGQDVALRCDPISGHVSLFWYQQALGQGPEFLTYFQNEAQLDKSGLPSDRFFAERPEGSVSTLKIQRTQQEDSAVYLCASSLGSGGLNEQFFGPGTRLTVL.

The V and J genes are TRBV6-5 and TRBJ1-6, with no clear D. Germline V gives CDR1 MNHEY, CDR2 SVGAGI. The CDR3 is 14 amino acids. With 8 bases removed from V and 5 bases from J, the gap between germline ends came to 13 bases. The CDR3 sequence is CASFSPADNSPLHF. In nucleotides, the CDR3 is TGTGCCAGCTTCAGCCCTGCGGATAATTCACCCCTCCACTTT.